These 7 T cell receptor beta chains were sequenced from one sample in a study of read filtering for tumor transcriptome and immune sequencing. From roughly 390 ng of RNA, a library with molecular barcoded alpha/delta and beta/gamma adaptors was made. Each CDR3 protein gets one entry after TCRdb re-called the reads with MiXCR. The sample includes tens of thousands of distinct CDR3 sequences, 20% to 25% of them seen just once. Sequenced input: a population of CD138-negative cells sorted from bone marrow. The receptors were sampled from a donor older than 35 with multiple myeloma.

This clonotype was counted a single time. Since a much larger clone is just one base distant, this may be a read error. This chain links TRBV6-6 with TRBJ1-6; 7 nucleotides agree with TRBD1. The CDR3 length is 17 residues. Germline V gene lookup returns CDR1 MNHNY and CDR2 SVGAGI (reference sequence). J gave up 6 bases and V 1 base, and 9 bases lay outside the gene matches. Here the CDR3 reads CASSYLMPGQTNSPLHF. The CDR3 nucleotides are TGTGCCAGCAGTTACTTGATGCCGGGACAGACTAATTCACCCCTCCACTTT.

In the case of this clonotype: An end of the junction differs from the germline gene, which may be a read error. V and J are TRBV14 and TRBJ2-1, with TRBD1 matching 12 bases. The CDR3 is made up of 16 amino acids. The germline gives CDR1 SGHDN, CDR2 FVKESK. Here the CDR3 DNA reads TGTGCCAGCAGCCAAGATCCGGGACAGGGGGCGCTTGAGCAGCTCTTC. Its translation is CASSQDPGQGALEQLF.

This clonotype was seen ten or more times. This sequence joins TRBV30 and TRBJ2-3, with 11 positions matching TRBD2. The V and J ends lost 4 bases and 2 bases, in that order; junction bases with no gene match: 8. The CDR3 spans 16 residues. Germline V gene lookup returns CDR1 GTSNPN and CDR2 SVGIG (reference sequence). The CDR3 DNA follows: TGTGCCTGGAAGGCTTGGACTAGCGGGTTCACAGATACGCAGTATTTT. This sequence encodes CAWKAWTSGFTDTQYF.

The chain is built from TRBV7-9 and TRBJ2-7; D is ambiguous. There are 13 residues in the CDR3. CDR1 is SEHNR and CDR2 is FQNEAQ in the germline V gene (reference sequence). Trimming left V 5 bases short and J 4 bases short, with 12 bases between. CDR3 nucleotide sequence: TGTGCCAGCAGCGATCTCGCTAGTTACGAGCAGTACTTC. It codes for CASSDLASYEQYF.

The genes are TRBV2 and TRBJ2-1; 9 bases are shared with TRBD1. The CDR3 has 19 amino acids. Germline V gene lookup returns CDR1 SNHLY and CDR2 FYNNEI. Trimming at V came to 6 bases and at J to 3 bases, leaving 18 bases not matched to a gene. CDR3 amino acids: CASRGLRDRELHLYNEQFF. The DNA for the CDR3 is TGTGCCAGCAGGGGACTCCGGGACAGGGAATTACACCTCTACAATGAGCAGTTCTTC.

This clonotype was detected many times. CDR3 loop: CASSSRQAEQYF. The CDR3 DNA follows: TGTGCCAGCAGCTCCCGACAGGCAGAGCAGTACTTC. The genes are TRBV5-6 and TRBJ2-7; D is possibly TRBD1 (6 bases). This CDR3 has 12 amino acids. The ends were cut back, 3 bases at V and 7 bases at J, with 11 bases in the middle. Germline V gene data show CDR1 as SGHDT and CDR2 as YYEEEE.

The chain carries TRBV3-1 and TRBJ1-5; D is undetermined. The CDR3 has 14 residues. From germline, CDR1 is LGHDT and CDR2 YNNKEL (reference sequence). V shed 4 bases and J shed 7 bases, with 14 bases lying between them. The CDR3 DNA follows: TGTGCCAGCAGCCTCAAGATCCGGGGACAGCCCCAGCATTTT. It yields the protein CASSLKIRGQPQHF.